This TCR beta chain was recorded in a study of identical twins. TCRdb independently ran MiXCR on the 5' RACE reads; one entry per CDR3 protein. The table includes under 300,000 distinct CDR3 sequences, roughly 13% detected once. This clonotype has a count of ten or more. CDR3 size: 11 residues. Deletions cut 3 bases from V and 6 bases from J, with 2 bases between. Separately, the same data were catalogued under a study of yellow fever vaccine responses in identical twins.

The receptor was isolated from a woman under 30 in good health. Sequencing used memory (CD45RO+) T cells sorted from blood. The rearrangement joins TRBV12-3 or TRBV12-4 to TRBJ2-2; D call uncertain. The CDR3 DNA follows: TGTGCCAGCAGTTTCGCCGGGGAGCTGTTTTTT. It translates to CASSFAGELFF.